This entry lists 10 T cell receptor beta chains sequenced from one sample in a study of CD8 T cells in ankylosing spondylitis. TCRdb re-derived calls from the 5' RACE reads in MiXCR, one entry per CDR3 protein. The sample includes 350,000 or so distinct CDR3 sequences, roughly 14% of them seen just once. The specimen was blood, either unsorted or a sorted T cell fraction (not recorded which). The receptors were gathered from a male donor with ankylosing spondylitis or in good health (not recorded which).

The chain couples TRBV5-1 to TRBJ2-3; D is unresolved. The V end lost 0 bases, the J end lost 3 bases, and 11 bases lay between the germline ends. Germline lookup yields CDR1 SGHRS and CDR2 YFSETQ. The CDR3 totals 15 residues. CDR3 in DNA: TGCGCCAGCAGCTTGGACCTACTAATAACAGATACGCAGTATTTT. Translation gives CASSLDLLITDTQYF.

In DNA form, the CDR3 reads TGTGCCAGCAGCTTAGAGGGGACCAGTCCGATGAACACTGAAGCTTTCTTT. Translating it yields CASSLEGTSPMNTEAFF. V usage is TRBV11-2 and J usage is TRBJ1-1, with a tentative D call TRBD1 (5 bases). V gave up 0 bases and J gave up 0 bases, with 14 bases separating them. Germline loops: CDR1 SGHAT, CDR2 FQNNGV. The CDR3 extends over 17 amino acids.

The chain has TRBV6-5 and TRBJ2-5; maybe TRBD1 (5 bases). Germline CDR1 is MNHEY and CDR2 is SVGAGI. This CDR3 region has 15 residues. The V end was cut by 2 bases, the J end by 4 bases, with 14 bases between. The CDR3 DNA is TGTGCCAGCAGTTACGGGCAGGGTAGGGGAGAGACCCAGTACTTC. This encodes CASSYGQGRGETQYF.

This clonotype has a handful of counts. The V call is TRBV7-9, the J call TRBJ2-4, with D possibly being TRBD1 (5 bases). This CDR3 is built from 16 residues. The germline CDR1 and CDR2 sequences are SEHNR and FQNEAQ (reference sequence). With 1 base removed from V and 7 bases from J, the gap between germline ends came to 17 bases. The CDR3 region is CASSLERPGQVNIQYF. In nucleotides, the CDR3 is TGTGCCAGCAGCTTAGAGCGTCCAGGGCAAGTGAACATTCAGTACTTC.

This clonotype was observed at least ten times. The chain has TRBV7-2 and TRBJ1-2; no firm D call. This CDR3 has 14 amino acids. The germline CDR1 and CDR2 sequences are SGHTA and FQGNSA. V lost 0 bases and J lost 3, with 8 bases in between. The CDR3 loop is CASSLAVGDYGYTF. CDR3 DNA: TGTGCCAGCAGCTTAGCGGTAGGAGACTATGGCTACACCTTC.

The sample holds a few counts of this clonotype. The chain joins TRBV7-2 to TRBJ2-3, with TRBD2 matching over 10 bases. Trimming cost V 0 bases and J 3 bases; bases outside gene matches: 3. CDR1 is SGHTA and CDR2 is FQGNSA in the germline V gene. The length of the CDR3 is 16 residues. CDR3 in amino acids: CASSLALAGSTDTQYF. The CDR3, as DNA: TGTGCCAGCAGCTTAGCACTAGCGGGGTCGACAGATACGCAGTATTTT.

This clonotype was found many times. This chain joins TRBV29-1 and TRBJ1-1, with D perhaps matching TRBD1 (5 bases). The CDR3 consists of 11 residues. CDR1 and CDR2 (germline): SQVTM, ANQGSEA. Trimming took off 6 bases at V and 6 bases at J, with 11 bases between the two ends. CDR3 DNA: TGCAGCGTCCGGGACGGACCTGAAGCTTTCTTT. This sequence encodes CSVRDGPEAFF.

Concerning this clonotype itself: One junction end disagrees with the germline gene, perhaps due to a read error. This chain links TRBV5-6 with TRBJ2-1; TRBD2 might be the D (5 bases). Germline values: CDR1 SGHDT, CDR2 YYEEEE. This CDR3 comprises 14 residues. CDR3 sequence reads: CASTLEATYNEQFF. DNA for the CDR3: TGTGCCAGCACCTTGGAGGCTACCTACAATGAGCAGTTCTTC.

The CDR3 spells CAISETSSTDTQYF. The CDR3 region has the DNA TGTGCCATCAGTGAGACTAGTAGCACAGATACGCAGTATTTT. The chain combines TRBV10-3 with TRBJ2-3; D perhaps matches TRBD2 (5 bases). The CDR3 has 14 amino acids. CDR1 is ENHRY and CDR2 is SYGVKD in the germline V gene. Trimming pared 2 bases from V and 0 bases from J, leaving 6 bases between.

At least ten counts were recorded for this clonotype. The CDR3 sequence is CASSVPYEQYF. The CDR3 DNA reads as TGCGCCAGCAGTGTTCCCTACGAGCAGTACTTC. The V and J genes are TRBV10-2 and TRBJ2-7; D is unclear. V gave up 4 bases and J gave up 2 bases, with 3 bases separating them. Germline V gene lookup returns CDR1 WSHSY and CDR2 SAAADI. The CDR3 has 11 amino acids.